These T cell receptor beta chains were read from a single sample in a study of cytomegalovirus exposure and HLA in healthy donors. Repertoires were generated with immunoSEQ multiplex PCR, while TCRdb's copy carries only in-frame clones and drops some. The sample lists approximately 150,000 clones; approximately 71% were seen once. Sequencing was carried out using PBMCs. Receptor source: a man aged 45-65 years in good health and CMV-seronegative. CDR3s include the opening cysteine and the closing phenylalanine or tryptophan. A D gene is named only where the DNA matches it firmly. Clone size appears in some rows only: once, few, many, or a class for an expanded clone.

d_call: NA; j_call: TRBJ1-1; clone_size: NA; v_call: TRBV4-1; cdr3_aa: CASSQGVLNTEAFF; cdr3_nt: TGCGCCAGCAGCCAGGGAGTCCTGAACACTGAAGCTTTCTTT
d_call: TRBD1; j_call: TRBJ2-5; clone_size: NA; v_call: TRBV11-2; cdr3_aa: CASSLSVPTTGGKETQYF; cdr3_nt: TGTGCCAGCAGCTTATCCGTCCCGACCACAGGGGGAAAAGAGACCCAGTACTTC
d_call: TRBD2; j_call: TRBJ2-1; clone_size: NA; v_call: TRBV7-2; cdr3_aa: CASSSPSSGATKEQFF; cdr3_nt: TGTGCCAGCAGCTCACCTTCTAGCGGGGCGACGAAAGAGCAGTTCTTC
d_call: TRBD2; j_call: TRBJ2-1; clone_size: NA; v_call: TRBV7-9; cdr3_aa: CASSLRTSGGGNEQFF; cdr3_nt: TGTGCCAGCAGCCTCCGGACTAGCGGGGGCGGCAATGAGCAGTTCTTC
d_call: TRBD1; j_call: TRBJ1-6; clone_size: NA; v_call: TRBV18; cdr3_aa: CASSPIGTGVNNSPLHF; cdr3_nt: TGTGCCAGCTCACCGATAGGGACAGGCGTTAATAATTCACCCCTCCACTTT
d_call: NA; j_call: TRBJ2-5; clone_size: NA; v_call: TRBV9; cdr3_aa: CASSVAVTGGETQYF; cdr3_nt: TGTGCCAGCAGCGTAGCAGTAACAGGCGGAGAGACCCAGTACTTC
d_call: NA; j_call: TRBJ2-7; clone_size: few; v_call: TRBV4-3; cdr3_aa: CASSKQGSGSYEQYF; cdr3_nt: TGCGCCAGCAGCAAACAGGGTTCTGGGAGCTACGAGCAGTACTTC
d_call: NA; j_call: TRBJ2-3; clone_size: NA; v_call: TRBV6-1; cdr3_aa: CASSEGWGRTDTQYF; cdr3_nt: TGTGCCAGCAGTGAAGGGTGGGGCCGCACAGATACGCAGTATTTT
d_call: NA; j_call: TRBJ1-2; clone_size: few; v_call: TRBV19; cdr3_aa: CASSNPGHLANYGYTF; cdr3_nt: TGTGCCAGTAGTAATCCAGGACATCTAGCTAACTATGGCTACACCTTC
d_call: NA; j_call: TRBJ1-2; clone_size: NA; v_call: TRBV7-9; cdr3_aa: CASSGQGGVSDGYTF; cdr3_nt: TGTGCCAGCAGCGGTCAAGGGGGGGTCTCGGATGGCTACACCTTC
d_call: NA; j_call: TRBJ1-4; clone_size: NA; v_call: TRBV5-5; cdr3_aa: CASSLLSFGEKLFF; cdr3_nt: TGTGCCAGCAGCTTGCTCTCCTTCGGGGAAAAACTGTTTTTT
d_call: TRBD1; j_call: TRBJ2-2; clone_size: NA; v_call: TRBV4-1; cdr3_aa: CASRLDRAGSGELFF; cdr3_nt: TGCGCCAGCAGGTTGGACAGGGCAGGATCCGGGGAGCTGTTTTTT
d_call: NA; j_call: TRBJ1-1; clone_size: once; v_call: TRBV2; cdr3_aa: CASSDLGGAGTEAFF; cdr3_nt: TGTGCCAGCAGCGATTTGGGGGGTGCGGGCACTGAAGCTTTCTTT
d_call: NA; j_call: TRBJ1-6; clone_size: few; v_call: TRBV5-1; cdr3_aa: CASSPSGTPLNSPLHF; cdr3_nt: TGCGCCAGCAGCCCAAGCGGGACACCCCTTAATTCACCCCTCCACTTT
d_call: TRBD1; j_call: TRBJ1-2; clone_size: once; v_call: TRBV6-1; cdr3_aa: CASRRTGDNNYGYTF; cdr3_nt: TGTGCCAGCAGGAGGACAGGGGATAATAACTATGGCTACACCTTC
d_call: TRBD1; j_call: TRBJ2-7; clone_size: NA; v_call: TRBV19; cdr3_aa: CASSIGQGWYEQYF; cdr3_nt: TGTGCCAGTAGTATCGGACAGGGGTGGTACGAGCAGTACTTC
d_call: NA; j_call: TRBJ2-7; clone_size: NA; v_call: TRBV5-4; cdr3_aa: CASSARDTFSYEQYF; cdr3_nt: TGTGCCAGCAGCGCCCGGGACACATTCTCCTACGAGCAGTACTTC
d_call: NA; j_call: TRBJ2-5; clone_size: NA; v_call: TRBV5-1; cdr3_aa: CASSQTGGGAETQYF; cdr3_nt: TGCGCCAGCAGCCAAACCGGAGGGGGCGCAGAGACCCAGTACTTC
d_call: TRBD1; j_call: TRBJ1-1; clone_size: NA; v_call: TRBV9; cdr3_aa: CASSVGTGGRNTEAFF; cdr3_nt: TGTGCCAGCAGCGTGGGGACAGGGGGAAGGAACACTGAAGCTTTCTTT
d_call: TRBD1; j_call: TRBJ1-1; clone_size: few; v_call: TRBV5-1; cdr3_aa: CASSSGTGGRNTEAFF; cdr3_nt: TGCGCCAGCAGCTCCGGGACAGGGGGCCGGAACACTGAAGCTTTCTTT
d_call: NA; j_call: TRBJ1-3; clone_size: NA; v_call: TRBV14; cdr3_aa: CASSQSFSGNTIYF; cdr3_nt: TGTGCCAGCAGCCAGAGCTTCTCTGGAAACACCATATATTTT
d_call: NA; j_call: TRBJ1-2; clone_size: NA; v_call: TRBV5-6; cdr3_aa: CASSLEAGEYYGYTF; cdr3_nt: TGTGCCAGCAGCTTGGAGGCAGGGGAGTACTATGGCTACACCTTC
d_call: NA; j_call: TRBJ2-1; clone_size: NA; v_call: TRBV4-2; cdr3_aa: CASSPRLGATYNEQFF; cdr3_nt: TGTGCCAGCAGCCCACGTCTTGGGGCTACCTACAATGAGCAGTTCTTC
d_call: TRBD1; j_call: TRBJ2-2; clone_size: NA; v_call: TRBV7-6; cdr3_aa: CASSRQGATGELFF; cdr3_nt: TGTGCCAGCAGTCGACAGGGGGCGACCGGGGAGCTGTTTTTT
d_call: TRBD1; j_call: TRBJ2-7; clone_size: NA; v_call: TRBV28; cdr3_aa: CASSISRWGQGSEQYF; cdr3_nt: TGTGCCAGCAGTATTTCCCGGTGGGGACAGGGATCCGAGCAGTACTTC
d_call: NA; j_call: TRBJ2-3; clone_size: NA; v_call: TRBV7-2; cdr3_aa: CASSLITDTQYF; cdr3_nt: TGTGCCAGCAGTCTTATCACAGATACGCAGTATTTT
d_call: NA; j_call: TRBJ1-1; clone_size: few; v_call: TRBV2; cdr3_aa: CASTPRGNTEAFF; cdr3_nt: TGTGCCAGCACCCCGCGGGGGAACACTGAAGCTTTCTTT